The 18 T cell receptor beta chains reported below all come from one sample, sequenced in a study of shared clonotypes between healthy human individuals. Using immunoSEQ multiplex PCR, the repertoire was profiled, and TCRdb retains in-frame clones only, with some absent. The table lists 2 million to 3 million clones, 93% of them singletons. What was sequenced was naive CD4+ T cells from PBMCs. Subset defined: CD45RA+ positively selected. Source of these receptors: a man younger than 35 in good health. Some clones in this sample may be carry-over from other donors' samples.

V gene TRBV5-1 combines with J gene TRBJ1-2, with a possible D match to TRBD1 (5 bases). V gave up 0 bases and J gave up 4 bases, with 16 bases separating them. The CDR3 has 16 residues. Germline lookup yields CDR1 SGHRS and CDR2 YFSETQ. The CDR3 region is CASSLAGGEKLYGYTF. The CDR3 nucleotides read TGCGCCAGCAGCTTGGCTGGAGGGGAAAAGCTCTATGGCTACACCTTC.

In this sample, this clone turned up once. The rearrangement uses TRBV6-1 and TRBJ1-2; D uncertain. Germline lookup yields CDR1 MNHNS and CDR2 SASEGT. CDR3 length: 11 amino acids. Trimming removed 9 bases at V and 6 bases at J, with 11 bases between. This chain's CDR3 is CARTPQDGYTF. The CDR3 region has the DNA TGTGCCAGGACCCCGCAGGATGGCTACACCTTC.

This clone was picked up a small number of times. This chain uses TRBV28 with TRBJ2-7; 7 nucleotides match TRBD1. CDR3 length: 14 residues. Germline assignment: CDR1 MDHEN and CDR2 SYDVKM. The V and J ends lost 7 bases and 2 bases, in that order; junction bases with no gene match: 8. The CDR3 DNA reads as TGTGCCAGCACCCCCTCGACAGGGACCTACGAGCAGTACTTC. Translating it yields CASTPSTGTYEQYF.

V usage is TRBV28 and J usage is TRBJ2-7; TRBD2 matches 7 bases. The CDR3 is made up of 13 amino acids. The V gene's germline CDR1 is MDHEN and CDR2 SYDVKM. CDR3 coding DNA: TGTGCTTCGATAGCGGGTGGGGCCTACGAGCAGTACTTC. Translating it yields CASIAGGAYEQYF.

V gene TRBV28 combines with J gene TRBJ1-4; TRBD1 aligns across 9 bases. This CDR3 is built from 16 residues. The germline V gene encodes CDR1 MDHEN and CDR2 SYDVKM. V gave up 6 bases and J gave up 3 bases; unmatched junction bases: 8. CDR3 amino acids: CASSGTGKGANEKLFF. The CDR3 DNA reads TGTGCCAGCAGCGGGACAGGGAAAGGAGCTAATGAAAAACTGTTTTTT.

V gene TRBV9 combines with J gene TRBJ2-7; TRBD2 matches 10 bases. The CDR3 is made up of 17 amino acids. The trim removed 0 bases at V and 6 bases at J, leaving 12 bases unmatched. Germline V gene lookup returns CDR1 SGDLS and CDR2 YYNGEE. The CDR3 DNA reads TGTGCCAGCAGCGTAGATTGGGTGGCTAGCGGGAGTATCGAGCAGTACTTC. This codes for CASSVDWVASGSIEQYF.

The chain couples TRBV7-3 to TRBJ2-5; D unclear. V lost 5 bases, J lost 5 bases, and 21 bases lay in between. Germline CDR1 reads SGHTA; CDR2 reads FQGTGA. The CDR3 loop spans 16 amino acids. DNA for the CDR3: TGTGCCAGCAGCCTATCCCCCTCTGGCACCCGGGAGACCCAGTACTTC. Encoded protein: CASSLSPSGTRETQYF.

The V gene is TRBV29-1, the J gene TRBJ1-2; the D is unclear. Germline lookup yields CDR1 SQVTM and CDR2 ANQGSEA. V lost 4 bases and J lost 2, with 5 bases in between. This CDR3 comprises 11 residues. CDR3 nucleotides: TGCAGCGTTGGCGTCAACTATGGCTACACCTTC. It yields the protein CSVGVNYGYTF.

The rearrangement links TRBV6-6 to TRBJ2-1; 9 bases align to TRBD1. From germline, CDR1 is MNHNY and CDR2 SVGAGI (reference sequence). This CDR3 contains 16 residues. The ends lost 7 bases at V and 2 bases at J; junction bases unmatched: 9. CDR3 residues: CASTQNGQGTYNEQFF. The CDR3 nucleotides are TGTGCCAGCACCCAGAACGGACAGGGGACCTACAATGAGCAGTTCTTC.

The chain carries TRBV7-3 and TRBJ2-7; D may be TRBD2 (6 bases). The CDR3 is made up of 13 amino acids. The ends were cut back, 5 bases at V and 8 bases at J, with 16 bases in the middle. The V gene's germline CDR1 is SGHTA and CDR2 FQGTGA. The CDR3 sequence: CASSPNSGNKQYF. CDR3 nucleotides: TGTGCCAGCAGCCCAAATAGCGGAAATAAGCAGTACTTC.

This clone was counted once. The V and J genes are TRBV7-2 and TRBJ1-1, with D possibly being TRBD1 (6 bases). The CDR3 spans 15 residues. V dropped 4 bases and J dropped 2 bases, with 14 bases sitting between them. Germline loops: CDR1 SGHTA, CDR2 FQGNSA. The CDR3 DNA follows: TGTGCCAGCAGCTCACCGAGGGGGGCTAACACTGAAGCTTTCTTT. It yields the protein CASSSPRGANTEAFF. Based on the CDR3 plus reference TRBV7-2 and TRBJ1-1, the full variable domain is GAGVSQSPSNKVTEKGKDVELRCDPISGHTALYWYRQSLGQGLEFLIYFQGNSAPDKSGLPSDRFSAERTGGSVSTLTIQRTQQEDSAVYLCASSSPRGANTEAFFGQGTRLTVV.

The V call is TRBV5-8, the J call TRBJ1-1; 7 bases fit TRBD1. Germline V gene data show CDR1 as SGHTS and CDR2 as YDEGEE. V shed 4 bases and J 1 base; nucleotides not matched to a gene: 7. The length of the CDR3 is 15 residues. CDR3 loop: CASSTYRGSNTEAFF. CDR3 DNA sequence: TGTGCCAGCAGCACCTACAGGGGTTCGAACACTGAAGCTTTCTTT.

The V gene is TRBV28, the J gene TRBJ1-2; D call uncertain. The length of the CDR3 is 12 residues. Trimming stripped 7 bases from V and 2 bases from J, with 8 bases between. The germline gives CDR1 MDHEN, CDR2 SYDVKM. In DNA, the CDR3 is TGTGCCAGCACAAATACGAACTATGGCTACACCTTC. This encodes CASTNTNYGYTF.

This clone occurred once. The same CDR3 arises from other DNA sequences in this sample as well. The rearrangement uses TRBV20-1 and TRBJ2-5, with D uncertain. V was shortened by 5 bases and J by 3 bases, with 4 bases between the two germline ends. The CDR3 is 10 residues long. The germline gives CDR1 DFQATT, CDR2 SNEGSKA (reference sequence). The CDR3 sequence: CSARKETQYF. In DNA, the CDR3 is TGCAGTGCTCGTAAAGAGACCCAGTACTTC.

CDR3 in amino acids: CASRHRDRGRGELFF. DNA of the CDR3: TGTGCCAGTAGGCACCGGGACAGGGGAAGGGGGGAGCTGTTTTTT. The J gene is TRBJ2-2, the V gene TRBV6-5, with TRBD1 matching over 10 bases. The V gene's germline CDR1 is MNHEY and CDR2 SVGAGI. The CDR3 is made up of 15 amino acids. V lost 9 bases, J lost 8 bases, and 12 bases stayed unmatched.

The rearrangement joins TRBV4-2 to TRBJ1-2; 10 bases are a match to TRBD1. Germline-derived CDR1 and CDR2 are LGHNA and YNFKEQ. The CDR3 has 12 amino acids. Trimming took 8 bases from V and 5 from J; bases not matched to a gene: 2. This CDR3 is CASGQGDYGYTF. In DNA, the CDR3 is TGTGCCAGCGGACAGGGGGATTATGGCTACACCTTC.

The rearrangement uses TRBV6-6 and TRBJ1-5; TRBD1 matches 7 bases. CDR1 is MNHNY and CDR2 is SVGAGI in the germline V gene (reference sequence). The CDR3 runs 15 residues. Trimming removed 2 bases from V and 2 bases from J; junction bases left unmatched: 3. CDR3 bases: TGTGCCAGCAGTTACGGGGGGACAGGCAATCAGCCCCAGCATTTT. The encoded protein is CASSYGGTGNQPQHF.

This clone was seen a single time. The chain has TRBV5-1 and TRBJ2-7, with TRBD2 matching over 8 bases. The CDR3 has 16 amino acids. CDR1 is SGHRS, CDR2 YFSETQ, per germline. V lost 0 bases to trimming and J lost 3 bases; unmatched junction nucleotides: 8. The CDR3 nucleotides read TGCGCCAGCAGCTTGGCGGGAGGGCCGGACTTCTACGAGCAGTACTTC. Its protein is CASSLAGGPDFYEQYF.